The 19 T cell receptor beta chains below were found in one sample sequenced in a study of cytomegalovirus exposure and HLA in healthy donors (dated by TCRdb to the late 2010s). Library method: the immunoSEQ multiplex PCR assay. A mixture of 60 forward primers for TCR Vbeta segments and 13 reverse primers for TCR Jbeta segments was used in the multiplex PCR. TCRdb carries this immuneACCESS record with in-frame sequences only. Its versions omit some clonotypes, under half of them owing to an unresolved V gene in the studies checked, with the rest unexplained. In all, the sample holds roughly 180,000 clones, and approximately 81% of those were seen once. 1% of the sample lies in the top ten. Sequencing was carried out using PBMCs. Receptors originate from a boy aged 2 to 10 in good health and CMV-seronegative.

The gene calls are TRBV14 and TRBJ1-6; D remains ambiguous. The CDR3 contains 14 residues. V was shortened by 4 bases and J by 13 bases, with 17 bases between the two germline ends. The germline gives CDR1 SGHDN, CDR2 FVKESK. Here the CDR3 reads CASSPTESRRPLHF. The CDR3 DNA sequence: TGTGCCAGCAGCCCGACCGAAAGTCGGCGGCCCCTCCACTTT.

This chain connects TRBV4-1 to TRBJ2-7; 10 bases match TRBD1. Germline loops: CDR1 MGHRA, CDR2 YSYEKL. This CDR3 has 14 residues. Losses at the gene ends were 3 bases for V and 2 bases for J; bases not matched to a gene: 1. The CDR3 spells CASSHGTGAYEQYV. In nucleotides, the CDR3 is TGCGCCAGCAGCCACGGGACAGGGGCCTACGAGCAGTACGTC.

The sample holds one count of this clone. The chain carries TRBV27 and TRBJ2-7; 14 bases are shared with TRBD2. The CDR3 has 16 residues. Trimming took 6 bases from V and 6 from J; bases not matched to a gene: 10. The germline V gene has CDR1 MNHEY and CDR2 SMNVEV (reference sequence). The DNA of the CDR3 is TGTGCCAGCAGGGATCGTGGGGGACTAGCGGGAGTCGAGCAGTACTTC. It is translated as CASRDRGGLAGVEQYF.

The chain links TRBV9 to TRBJ1-1; tentative D call: TRBD1 (5 bases). The CDR3 is 19 residues long. V was shortened by 0 bases and J by 0 bases, with 21 bases between the two germline ends. Germline V gives CDR1 SGDLS, CDR2 YYNGEE. Written as DNA, the CDR3 is TGTGCCAGCAGCGTAGGATCTGAGAGACAGAACCACTTGAACACTGAAGCTTTCTTT. Protein: CASSVGSERQNHLNTEAFF. Based on the CDR3 plus reference TRBV9 and TRBJ1-1, the full variable domain is DSGVTQTPKHLITATGQRVTLRCSPRSGDLSVYWYQQSLDQGLQFLIQYYNGEERAKGNILERFSAQQFPDLHSELNLSSLELGDSALYFCASSVGSERQNHLNTEAFFGQGTRLTVV.

As for this clone: An end of the junction does not agree with germline; a read error may underlie this. The rearrangement links TRBV7-9 to TRBJ2-7; TRBD1 aligns across 11 bases. Per the germline V gene, CDR1 is SEHNR and CDR2 is FQNEAQ (reference sequence). CDR3 length equals 13 residues. The chain's CDR3 is CSSSLGTGGEQYF. In DNA form, the CDR3 reads TGTTCCAGCAGCCTTGGGACAGGGGGCGAGCAGTACTTC.

This chain connects TRBV6-6 to TRBJ2-3; 9 bases map to TRBD2. Germline V CDR1 and CDR2: MNHNY, SVGAGI (reference sequence). V was pared by 2 bases and J by 1 base, with 4 bases of the junction left unmatched. The CDR3 extends over 16 amino acids. The CDR3 reads CASSYGLAGGTDTQYF. The CDR3 DNA is TGTGCCAGCAGTTACGGTTTAGCGGGAGGCACAGATACGCAGTATTTT.

This clone was found once. The gene calls are TRBV18 and TRBJ1-6, with 7 bases fitting TRBD1. The CDR3 length is 16 residues. Germline CDR1 KGHSH, CDR2 LQKENI. V lost 2 bases and J lost 9; bases outside the gene matches: 10. CDR3 in amino acids: CASSPDQMTGSSPLHF. The CDR3 coding sequence is TGTGCCAGCTCACCAGACCAAATGACAGGGAGTTCACCCCTCCACTTT. Drawing the rest from reference TRBV18 and TRBJ1-6, the complete variable domain is NAGVMQNPRHLVRRRGQEARLRCSPMKGHSHVYWYRQLPEEGLKFMVYLQKENIIDESGMPKERFSAEFPKEGPSILRIQQVVRGDSAAYFCASSPDQMTGSSPLHFGNGTRLTVT.

This sequence joins TRBV10-3 and TRBJ2-7; D may be TRBD1 (5 bases). The CDR3 totals 15 residues. The germline V gene encodes CDR1 ENHRY and CDR2 SYGVKD. Trimming stripped 5 bases from V and 1 base from J, with 15 bases between. The chain's CDR3 is CAISPSGRGSYEQYF. The DNA for the CDR3 is TGTGCCATCAGTCCCTCCGGTAGGGGTTCCTACGAGCAGTACTTC.

The chain joins TRBV5-1 to TRBJ2-7; D possibly corresponds to TRBD1 (6 bases). CDR1 is SGHRS and CDR2 is YFSETQ in the germline V gene. Trimming took off 7 bases at V and 4 bases at J, with 21 bases between the two ends. The CDR3 spans 15 residues. The CDR3, as DNA: TGCGCCAGCTCGTCAGGGGCAGGGGCACTTTACGAGCAGTACTTC. It encodes CASSSGAGALYEQYF.

The chain has TRBV2 and TRBJ2-7; D possibly corresponds to TRBD2 (6 bases). Germline values: CDR1 SNHLY, CDR2 FYNNEI. Trimming removed 7 bases at V and 4 bases at J, with 11 bases between. This CDR3 is built from 12 residues. The CDR3 region has the DNA TGTGCCAGCATGGGGGACTCTTACGAGCAGTACTTC. Protein: CASMGDSYEQYF.

The rearrangement uses TRBV7-6 and TRBJ1-1, with TRBD1 matching 9 bases. This CDR3 is built from 15 residues. Germline V gene data show CDR1 as SGHVS and CDR2 as FNYEAQ. Trimming at V came to 9 bases and at J to 4 bases, leaving 12 bases not matched to a gene. The CDR3 coding sequence is TGTGCCAGTTACACCCCGGGACAGGGAGCCACTGAAGCTTTCTTT. Translation gives CASYTPGQGATEAFF.

V and J are TRBV2 and TRBJ2-5, with 14 nucleotides matching TRBD2. V dropped 9 bases and J dropped 0; count of bases not matched to a gene: 6. The germline CDR1 and CDR2 sequences are SNHLY and FYNNEI. This CDR3 comprises 16 residues. The CDR3 nucleotides are TGTGCCAGTGGGACTAGCGGGGGACGCCACCAAGAGACCCAGTACTTC. Translation: CASGTSGGRHQETQYF.

The V and J genes are TRBV2 and TRBJ2-1; D unclear. V was clipped by 7 bases and J by 0 bases, with 10 bases between them. CDR3 size: 14 residues. CDR1 and CDR2 from the germline V gene are SNHLY and FYNNEI. CDR3 in amino acids: CASIKESSYNEQFF. CDR3 DNA sequence: TGTGCCAGCATTAAGGAGAGCTCCTACAATGAGCAGTTCTTC.

CDR3 loop: CASSLGQTGGSEAFF. CDR3 nucleotides: TGCGCCAGCAGCTTAGGGCAAACAGGGGGCTCTGAAGCTTTCTTT. This chain connects TRBV5-1 to TRBJ1-1, with TRBD1 identical over 9 bases. The CDR3 totals 15 residues. Germline loops: CDR1 SGHRS, CDR2 YFSETQ. After removal of 2 bases from V and 6 bases from J, the junction contained 8 bases not matched to a gene.

The chain couples TRBV6-1 to TRBJ1-2, with TRBD1 as a possible D gene (5 bases). Germline CDR1 reads MNHNS; CDR2 reads SASEGT. V lost 1 base to trimming and J lost 1 base, with 7 bases between them. This CDR3 spans 14 amino acids. This CDR3 is CASSEVGGNYGYTF. CDR3 coding DNA: TGTGCCAGCAGTGAAGTGGGGGGTAACTATGGCTACACCTTC.

The V and J genes are TRBV28 and TRBJ2-4; D gene ambiguous. The V end was cut by 4 bases, the J end by 0 bases, with 10 bases between. There are 15 residues in the CDR3. CDR1 is MDHEN, CDR2 SYDVKM, per germline. This chain's CDR3 is CASSSQALAKNIQYF. CDR3 bases: TGTGCCAGCAGTTCCCAAGCCTTAGCCAAAAACATTCAGTACTTC.

The chain couples TRBV9 to TRBJ1-4; perhaps TRBD1 as D (6 bases). Germline CDR1 SGDLS, CDR2 YYNGEE. This CDR3 spans 15 amino acids. V gave up 3 bases and J gave up 8 bases, with 17 bases separating them. CDR3 coding DNA: TGTGCCAGCAGCGCAGAAACAGGGTTGGGAGAAAAACTGTTTTTT. It yields the protein CASSAETGLGEKLFF.

This chain uses TRBV14 with TRBJ1-5; 7 nucleotides line up with TRBD1. The CDR3 has 15 amino acids. V trimming: 5 bases; J trimming: 4 bases; junction bases outside the gene matches: 8. In germline, CDR1 is SGHDN, CDR2 FVKESK. The CDR3: CASSRGRKANQPQHF. The CDR3 DNA reads as TGTGCCAGCAGCAGGGGGCGAAAGGCTAATCAGCCCCAGCATTTT.

The gene calls are TRBV7-6 and TRBJ1-1, with D possibly being TRBD1 (5 bases). The CDR3 covers 14 residues. Germline CDR1 SGHVS, CDR2 FNYEAQ. Between the trimmed V and J ends, which lost 0 bases and 7 bases, there was a span of 12 bases. The CDR3 spells CASSLAMEGDEAFF. Written as DNA, the CDR3 is TGTGCCAGCAGCTTAGCGATGGAAGGGGATGAAGCTTTCTTT.